This T cell receptor beta chain was identified in a study of esophageal squamous cell carcinoma under preoperative chemotherapy. Study results and caveats: Clonal contraction, more than amplification, hit abundant clones after paclitaxel-nedaplatin. Peripheral T cells showed a significant TCR diversity increase after chemotherapy, unlike tumor-infiltrating lymphocytes. After treatment, tumor-infiltrating lymphocytes seemed to come partly from incoming peripheral T cells, not only local changes.

Time point reported: after preoperative PTX-NDP chemotherapy. Preoperative chemotherapy with paclitaxel-nedaplatin was given to patients before surgery. From the PCR reads, TCRdb called clonotypes with MiXCR, one entry per CDR3 protein. This sample yields 34,000 or so distinct CDR3 sequences, of which around half are seen a single time; around 23% belongs to the top ten. This clonotype came up a few times. Its antigen is unidentified. The CDR3 length is 13 residues. V lost 7 bases, J lost 4 bases, and 6 bases stayed unmatched. Germline lookup yields CDR1 MNHNS and CDR2 SASEGT. The specimen was obtained from a patient given preoperative chemotherapy. The rearrangement links TRBV6-1 to TRBJ1-1; 7 nucleotides agree with TRBD1. The TCR originated in a human donor with esophageal squamous cell carcinoma. The donor label of this sample is uncertain. The CDR3 sequence is CASTPGGSTEAFF. In nucleotides, the CDR3 is TGTGCCAGCACCCCAGGGGGGTCCACTGAAGCTTTCTTT.